Each of the 22 T cell receptor beta chains below was sequenced from the same sample in a study of shared clonotypes between healthy human individuals. TCRdb keeps only in-frame clones here, not all; method: immunoSEQ multiplex PCR. The table includes roughly 650,000 clones, around 97% detected once. The specimen sequenced was naive CD4+ T cells sorted from blood. Subset described: CD45RA+ positively selected. These receptors were taken from a woman aged 25 to 45 in good health.

This CDR3 reads CASSPKIGLAETQYF. The CDR3 DNA sequence: TGTGCCAGCAGTCCTAAAATCGGACTAGCCGAGACCCAGTACTTC. The chain recombines TRBV27 with TRBJ2-5; TRBD2 aligns across 8 bases. With V trimmed by 5 bases and J by 5 bases, 10 bases remained unmatched. The CDR3 runs 15 residues. CDR1 and CDR2 (germline): MNHEY, SMNVEV (reference sequence).

This clone was seen only once. The chain employs TRBV19 and TRBJ2-2; D could derive from TRBD1 or TRBD2 (5 bases each). Germline V gene lookup returns CDR1 LNHDA and CDR2 SQIVND (reference sequence). The germline V and J ends were trimmed by 3 bases and 5 bases, with 16 bases remaining between them. The CDR3 extends over 16 amino acids. In nucleotides, the CDR3 is TGTGCCAGTAGTATCGGGTCCGCCGGGGCAACCGGGGAGCTGTTTTTT. Amino acid sequence: CASSIGSAGATGELFF.

The rearrangement uses TRBV4-2 and TRBJ2-2; 10 positions agree with TRBD2. Per germline, CDR1 LGHNA and CDR2 YNFKEQ. V shed 3 bases, J shed 6 bases, and the junction held 13 bases outside the gene matches. The length of the CDR3 is 18 residues. CDR3 coding DNA: TGTGCCAGCAGCCACCCGCTAGGCCTAGCGGGAGCCTCCGGGGAGCTGTTTTTT. It is translated as CASSHPLGLAGASGELFF.

The rearrangement joins TRBV6-1 to TRBJ2-3; D not resolved. This CDR3 has 14 amino acids. Looked up from germline, CDR1 is MNHNS and CDR2 is SASEGT. V was shortened by 8 bases and J by 4 bases, with 16 bases between the two germline ends. CDR3 loop: CASAEIRSPDTQYF. The CDR3 bases are TGTGCCAGCGCTGAAATTCGGTCCCCAGATACGCAGTATTTT.

The rearrangement links TRBV28 to TRBJ2-3; 8 positions agree with TRBD2. The germline V gene has CDR1 MDHEN and CDR2 SYDVKM. There are 15 residues in the CDR3. CDR3 protein: CVTERGLAGTDTQYF. The DNA of the CDR3 is TGTGTCACCGAAAGAGGACTAGCCGGAACAGATACGCAGTATTTT.

This chain connects TRBV18 to TRBJ2-5, with D hard to call. CDR1 is KGHSH and CDR2 is LQKENI in the germline V gene. The CDR3 contains 13 residues. The V and J ends lost 4 bases and 4 bases respectively, with 10 bases between them. For the CDR3, the DNA is TGTGCCAGCTCACTAAGTCTAGGAGAGACCCAGTACTTC. It is translated as CASSLSLGETQYF.

The chain couples TRBV19 to TRBJ1-5; TRBD1 is a possible D gene (5 bases). The CDR3 totals 14 residues. V was shortened by 6 bases and J by 2 bases, with 11 bases between the two germline ends. Germline CDR1 LNHDA, CDR2 SQIVND (reference sequence). CDR3 sequence: CASRGPRGNQPQHF. CDR3 in DNA: TGTGCCAGTAGGGGTCCCAGGGGCAATCAGCCCCAGCATTTT. Looking up the rest from reference TRBV19 and TRBJ1-5 gives the full variable domain: DGGITQSPKYLFRKEGQNVTLSCEQNLNHDAMYWYRQDPGQGLRLIYYSQIVNDFQKGDIAEGYSVSREKKESFPLTVTSAQKNPTAFYLCASRGPRGNQPQHFGDGTRLSIL.

J is TRBJ1-1 and V is TRBV11-2; D gene ambiguous. The germline CDR1 and CDR2 sequences are SGHAT and FQNNGV. The CDR3 has 15 amino acids. Trimming took off 5 bases at V and 5 bases at J, with 18 bases between the two ends. In DNA, the CDR3 is TGTGCCAGCAGCCCGCGACCACAAAGGCGGACTGAAGCTTTCTTT. Its translation: CASSPRPQRRTEAFF.

The chain combines TRBV12-5 with TRBJ2-2; D remains ambiguous. Per the germline V gene, CDR1 is LGHNT and CDR2 is FRNRAP. This CDR3 spans 13 amino acids. V gave up 0 bases and J gave up 3 bases, with 2 bases separating them. The CDR3 nucleotides read TGTGCTAGTGGTTTGGTAGACACCGGGGAGCTGTTTTTT. It specifies CASGLVDTGELFF.

This rearrangement joins TRBV5-4 to TRBJ2-1; 9 bases match TRBD2. CDR3 size: 16 residues. Per germline, CDR1 SGHNT and CDR2 YYREEE (reference sequence). The J segment lost 0 bases and the V segment lost 4 bases, leaving 5 bases of the junction unmatched. The CDR3: CASSPRTSDSYNEQFF. CDR3 in DNA: TGTGCCAGCAGCCCACGGACTAGCGACTCCTACAATGAGCAGTTCTTC.

The chain is built from TRBV7-6 and TRBJ1-1, with 8 positions matching TRBD1. Germline loops: CDR1 SGHVS, CDR2 FNYEAQ. The CDR3 contains 11 residues. Trimming cost V 6 bases and J 11 bases; bases outside gene matches: 5. This chain's CDR3 is CASSQDRAAFF. In DNA form, the CDR3 reads TGTGCCAGCAGTCAGGACAGGGCGGCTTTCTTT.

The genes are TRBV18 and TRBJ2-3, with a tentative D call TRBD2 (6 bases). Germline V gives CDR1 KGHSH, CDR2 LQKENI. The CDR3 runs to 16 residues. V was pared by 0 bases and J by 4 bases, with 14 bases between. The CDR3 coding sequence is TGTGCCAGCTCACCACCGGGGGAGGTGGGTCCAGATACGCAGTATTTT. Translating gives CASSPPGEVGPDTQYF. Drawing the rest from reference TRBV18 and TRBJ2-3, the complete variable domain is NAGVMQNPRHLVRRRGQEARLRCSPMKGHSHVYWYRQLPEEGLKFMVYLQKENIIDESGMPKERFSAEFPKEGPSILRIQQVVRGDSAAYFCASSPPGEVGPDTQYFGPGTRLTVL.

This sequence joins TRBV30 and TRBJ1-1, with TRBD1 as a possible D gene (6 bases). The CDR3 is made up of 15 amino acids. Per germline, CDR1 GTSNPN and CDR2 SVGIG (reference sequence). The V end was cut by 5 bases, the J end by 4 bases, with 20 bases between. The chain's CDR3 is CAWSYNRAPPTEAFF. In DNA form, the CDR3 reads TGTGCCTGGTCATACAACAGGGCCCCCCCCACTGAAGCTTTCTTT.

The chain has TRBV10-3 and TRBJ2-3, with D unresolved. V dropped 6 bases and J dropped 5 bases, with 15 bases sitting between them. CDR1 is ENHRY and CDR2 is SYGVKD in the germline V gene. The CDR3 consists of 14 residues. This CDR3 reads CAISASNLVDTQYF. The CDR3 DNA reads as TGTGCCATCAGCGCCTCGAATCTCGTAGATACGCAGTATTTT.

V and J are TRBV5-1 and TRBJ1-6, with D possibly matching TRBD1 (5 bases). There are 14 residues in the CDR3. The V gene lost 2 bases and the J gene lost 9 bases, with 12 bases spanning the gap. From germline, CDR1 is SGHRS and CDR2 YFSETQ. The CDR3 coding sequence is TGCGCCAGCAGCTTAGCAGGGTTCGGTTCACCCCTCCACTTT. This encodes CASSLAGFGSPLHF. Looking up the rest from reference TRBV5-1 and TRBJ1-6 gives the full variable domain: KAGVTQTPRYLIKTRGQQVTLSCSPISGHRSVSWYQQTPGQGLQFLFEYFSETQRNKGNFPGRFSGRQFSNSRSEMNVSTLELGDSALYLCASSLAGFGSPLHFGNGTRLTVT.

As DNA, the CDR3 is TGTGCCAGCAGTTTGGACAGGACCGAAGCTTTCTTT. Encoded protein: CASSLDRTEAFF. This chain links TRBV28 with TRBJ1-1; 7 bases line up with TRBD1. After removal of 3 bases from V and 8 bases from J, the junction contained 3 bases not matched to a gene. This CDR3 is built from 12 residues. Germline-derived CDR1 and CDR2 are MDHEN and SYDVKM. The full variable domain, with the rest looked up from reference TRBV28 and TRBJ1-1, is DVKVTQSSRYLVKRTGEKVFLECVQDMDHENMFWYRQDPGLGLRLIYFSYDVKMKEKGDIPEGYSVSREKKERFSLILESASTNQTSMYLCASSLDRTEAFFGQGTRLTVV.

CDR3 DNA sequence: TGCAGCGTTGACCGGGGGAATAGCAATCAGCCCCAGCATTTT. It encodes CSVDRGNSNQPQHF. J is TRBJ1-5 and V is TRBV29-1; perhaps TRBD1 as D (5 bases). Germline values: CDR1 SQVTM, CDR2 ANQGSEA. The CDR3 length is 14 residues. Trimming took off 3 bases at V and 0 bases at J, with 9 bases between the two ends.

The chain uses TRBV5-1 and TRBJ1-4, with a tentative D call TRBD1 (5 bases). The germline CDR1 and CDR2 sequences are SGHRS and YFSETQ. This CDR3 spans 14 amino acids. The V and J ends lost 2 bases and 5 bases respectively, with 10 bases between them. The CDR3 DNA sequence: TGCGCCAGCAGCTTTGGGGGAACGAATGAAAAACTGTTTTTT. Its translation: CASSFGGTNEKLFF.

This chain connects TRBV11-2 to TRBJ1-3, with TRBD1 matching 9 bases. The CDR3 has 11 amino acids. The J segment lost 14 bases and the V segment lost 5 bases, leaving 4 bases of the junction unmatched. The germline CDR1 and CDR2 sequences are SGHAT and FQNNGV. CDR3 sequence reads: CASSPGTGLYF. CDR3 sequence (DNA): TGTGCCAGCAGCCCCGGGACAGGGCTATATTTT.

This chain uses TRBV27 with TRBJ2-5; 11 bases align to TRBD2. The J call may not be correct, given that the DNA end is closer to TRBJ2-7. This CDR3 comprises 16 residues. Germline V gene data show CDR1 as MNHEY and CDR2 as SMNVEV (reference sequence). CDR3 bases: TGTGCCAGCAGTTTACGTCTAGCGGGAGGTAGGAACGAGCAGTACTTC. This gives the protein CASSLRLAGGRNEQYF.

The V call is TRBV27, the J call TRBJ1-1, with D perhaps TRBD1 (6 bases). CDR1 MNHEY and CDR2 SMNVEV come from the germline V gene (reference sequence). This CDR3 region has 12 residues. Trimming took 6 bases from V and 7 from J, leaving 12 bases between them. DNA of the CDR3: TGTGCCAGCAGCGCCAGGGGAGTTGAAGCTTTCTTT. Amino acid sequence: CASSARGVEAFF.

V is TRBV18 and J is TRBJ2-3; TRBD1 might be the D (7 bases). CDR1 and CDR2 (germline): KGHSH, LQKENI. Trimming took 6 bases from V and 2 from J, leaving 21 bases between them. The CDR3 consists of 17 residues. The chain's CDR3 is CASSPFRGAGSTDTQYF. The CDR3 coding sequence is TGTGCCAGCTCGCCCTTCAGGGGGGCGGGATCCACAGATACGCAGTATTTT.